A single sample gave rise to the 5 T cell receptor beta chains below, sequenced in a study of CD8 T cells in Susac syndrome (dated by TCRdb to the late 2010s). Library construction relied on the immunoSEQ multiplex PCR assay. RNA was extracted with the RNeasy kit and about 0.45 to 1 ug was reverse transcribed using random hexamers. TCRdb reworked the public reads: Q25 trimming with fastp, MiXCR clone assembly, productive beta chains retained. Rows matching on CDR3 protein sequence are summarized as one entry with the most common DNA and genes. Counted in this sample were roughly 400,000 distinct CDR3 sequences; 85% to 90% of them appeared once. The ten largest clonotypes hold 0.12% of the sample. The sample taken for sequencing was CD8+ T cells from PBMCs. The receptors derive from a human donor with multiple sclerosis.

This chain joins TRBV4-1 and TRBJ1-2; tentatively, D is TRBD1 (6 bases). The CDR3 consists of 13 residues. V was pared by 10 bases and J by 8 bases, with 20 bases between. Germline V gene sequence: CDR1 MGHRA, CDR2 YSYEKL. CDR3 bases: TGCGCCACTAAGGGTTCGGGGGCGGGCGGCTACACCTTC. Protein sequence: CATKGSGAGGYTF.

The chain is built from TRBV7-9 and TRBJ1-1, with 8 positions matching TRBD1. This CDR3 region has 14 residues. Germline CDR1 reads SEHNR; CDR2 reads FQNEAQ (reference sequence). J lost 4 bases, V lost 5 bases, and 6 bases had no gene match. The CDR3, as DNA: TGTGCCAGCAGCCACGACAGGGGAAGCACTGAAGCTTTCTTT. Its protein is CASSHDRGSTEAFF.

The chain recombines TRBV29-1 with TRBJ2-3, with 10 positions matching TRBD1. Germline V gene lookup returns CDR1 SQVTM and CDR2 ANQGSEA. The CDR3 contains 16 residues. Trimming cost V 4 bases and J 0 bases; bases outside gene matches: 7. CDR3 amino acids: CSVGGTGALSTDTQYF. CDR3 nucleotide sequence: TGCAGCGTTGGTGGGACAGGGGCTTTGAGCACAGATACGCAGTATTTT.

This chain uses TRBV7-9 with TRBJ2-5; no reliable D call. CDR1 and CDR2 (germline): SEHNR, FQNEAQ (reference sequence). The CDR3 spans 17 residues. V shed 5 bases and J shed 2 bases, with 21 bases lying between them. CDR3: CASSPRSAIGTQETQYF. CDR3 coding DNA: TGTGCCAGCAGCCCTAGGTCGGCCATTGGCACACAAGAGACCCAGTACTTC.

This clonotype was counted between two and nine times. J is TRBJ2-3 and V is TRBV7-6; D gene unclear. Looked up from germline, CDR1 is SGHVS and CDR2 is FNYEAQ. Trimming removed 6 bases at V and 4 bases at J, with 11 bases between. CDR3 size: 13 residues. Written as DNA, the CDR3 is TGTGCCAGCAGTCCCCTGGGTGCAGATACGCAGTATTTT. It translates to CASSPLGADTQYF.